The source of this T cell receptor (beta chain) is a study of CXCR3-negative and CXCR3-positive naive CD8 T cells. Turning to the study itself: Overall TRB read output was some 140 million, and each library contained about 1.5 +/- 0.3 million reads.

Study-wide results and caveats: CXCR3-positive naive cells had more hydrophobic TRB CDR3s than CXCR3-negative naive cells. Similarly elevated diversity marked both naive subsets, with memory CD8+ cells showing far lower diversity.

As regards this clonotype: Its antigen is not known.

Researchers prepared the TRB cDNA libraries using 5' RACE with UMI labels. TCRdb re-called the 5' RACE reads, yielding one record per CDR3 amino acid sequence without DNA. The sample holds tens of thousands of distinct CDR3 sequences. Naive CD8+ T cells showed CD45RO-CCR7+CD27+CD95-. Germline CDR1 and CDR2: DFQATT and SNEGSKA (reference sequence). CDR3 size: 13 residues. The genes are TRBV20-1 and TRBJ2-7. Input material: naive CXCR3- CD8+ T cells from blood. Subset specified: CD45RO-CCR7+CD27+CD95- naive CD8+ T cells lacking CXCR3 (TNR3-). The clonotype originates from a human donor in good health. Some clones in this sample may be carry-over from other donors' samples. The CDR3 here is CSAREGSTYEQYF.